Listed below are T cell receptor beta chains from one sample, sequenced in a study of cytomegalovirus exposure and HLA in healthy donors. The method was immunoSEQ multiplex PCR; TCRdb's version includes in-frame clones alone and lacks a portion of them. The profile covers hundreds of thousands of clones, with around 89% appearing a single time and 1% taken by the ten largest. Sequences were obtained from PBMCs. These receptors were obtained from a woman younger than 30 in good health and CMV-seronegative. Each CDR3 is given with its conserved first and last residue. Each record gives: V gene, J gene, CDR3 protein.

v_call: TRBV2; j_call: TRBJ2-1; cdr3_aa: CASIFVPNEQFF
v_call: TRBV13; j_call: TRBJ2-5; cdr3_aa: CASSPTGGLAGEETQYF
v_call: TRBV18; j_call: TRBJ2-1; cdr3_aa: CASSQGTPNEQFF
v_call: TRBV21-1; j_call: TRBJ1-5; cdr3_aa: CASSKAFLRGGKDQPQHF
v_call: TRBV5-6; j_call: TRBJ1-1; cdr3_aa: CASTRTASAEAFF
v_call: TRBV5-1; j_call: TRBJ1-4; cdr3_aa: CASSLYPGGTNEKLFF
v_call: TRBV19; j_call: TRBJ1-3; cdr3_aa: CASRVDRHSGNTIYF
v_call: TRBV29-1; j_call: TRBJ2-1; cdr3_aa: CSVRTPGLAEGEFF
v_call: TRBV19; j_call: TRBJ1-5; cdr3_aa: CASSISGEGQPQHF
v_call: TRBV10-2; j_call: TRBJ2-7; cdr3_aa: CASSEGLASEQYF
v_call: TRBV5-1; j_call: TRBJ2-1; cdr3_aa: CASSLGTGPYNEQFF
v_call: TRBV9; j_call: TRBJ2-5; cdr3_aa: CASSRGGGAGGETQYF
v_call: TRBV30; j_call: TRBJ2-2; cdr3_aa: CAWSVLNGELFF
v_call: TRBV5-1; j_call: TRBJ2-1; cdr3_aa: CASTQRTGRVYNEQFF
v_call: TRBV6-5; j_call: TRBJ2-3; cdr3_aa: CASSYSGGITDTQYF
v_call: TRBV5-1; j_call: TRBJ1-2; cdr3_aa: CASSPKGGALNYGYTF
v_call: TRBV6-6; j_call: TRBJ2-7; cdr3_aa: CASSPQGGGSYEQYF
v_call: TRBV5-4; j_call: TRBJ1-4; cdr3_aa: CAGATNEKLFF
v_call: TRBV2; j_call: TRBJ2-5; cdr3_aa: CASSEWGLLQETQYF
v_call: TRBV7-2; j_call: TRBJ1-2; cdr3_aa: CASSPRNYGYTF
v_call: TRBV5-1; j_call: TRBJ1-2; cdr3_aa: CASSLGQGSHYTF
v_call: TRBV2; j_call: TRBJ1-3; cdr3_aa: CASSARSFTIYF
v_call: TRBV5-6; j_call: TRBJ2-7; cdr3_aa: CASKSTGVPYEQYF
v_call: TRBV27; j_call: TRBJ2-1; cdr3_aa: CASSATGYEQFF
v_call: TRBV29-1; j_call: TRBJ2-7; cdr3_aa: CSVGGGRSEQYF
v_call: TRBV27; j_call: TRBJ2-2; cdr3_aa: CASSFDGRVYPGELFF
v_call: TRBV5-1; j_call: TRBJ1-5; cdr3_aa: CASSSLTGPYSNQPQHF
v_call: TRBV27; j_call: TRBJ1-2; cdr3_aa: CASSQGGKDYGYTF
v_call: TRBV9; j_call: TRBJ1-4; cdr3_aa: CASSGGGQGEKLFF
v_call: TRBV29-1; j_call: TRBJ1-2; cdr3_aa: CSVGRTDRGGYTF
v_call: TRBV11-2; j_call: TRBJ2-2; cdr3_aa: CASSHWTGEDTGELFF
v_call: TRBV2; j_call: TRBJ2-2; cdr3_aa: CASSEALLGDSNTGELFF
v_call: TRBV7-2; j_call: TRBJ1-1; cdr3_aa: CASSYALGGTEAFF
v_call: TRBV11-3; j_call: TRBJ2-7; cdr3_aa: CASSLTGYEQYF
v_call: TRBV5-1; j_call: TRBJ2-5; cdr3_aa: CASSLGGLAGGAQETQYF
v_call: TRBV4-2; j_call: TRBJ2-1; cdr3_aa: CASSLLSEQFF
v_call: TRBV13; j_call: TRBJ1-2; cdr3_aa: CASSPTLSPNYGYTF
v_call: TRBV2; j_call: TRBJ2-7; cdr3_aa: CASSGQGSDFYEQYF
v_call: TRBV5-1; j_call: TRBJ2-7; cdr3_aa: CASSLTTAPIYEQYF
v_call: TRBV6-5; j_call: TRBJ2-2; cdr3_aa: CASSYSRLHTGELFF
v_call: TRBV7-9; j_call: TRBJ1-1; cdr3_aa: CASSSGQAPNTEAFF
v_call: TRBV4-1; j_call: TRBJ2-3; cdr3_aa: CASRVSGLDSTDTQYF
v_call: TRBV28; j_call: TRBJ2-7; cdr3_aa: CASSYRELTEQYF
v_call: TRBV5-1; j_call: TRBJ2-5; cdr3_aa: CASSLGTSGAGETQYF
v_call: TRBV2; j_call: TRBJ2-3; cdr3_aa: CASSVQGASDTQYF
v_call: TRBV6-5; j_call: TRBJ2-7; cdr3_aa: CASSDWGDSTYEQYF
v_call: TRBV5-4; j_call: TRBJ2-1; cdr3_aa: CASSSRQGAWGEQFF
v_call: TRBV11-2; j_call: TRBJ2-7; cdr3_aa: CASSLRRETHEQYF
v_call: TRBV4-2; j_call: TRBJ2-7; cdr3_aa: CASSRGTGGEQYF
v_call: TRBV5-6; j_call: TRBJ1-1; cdr3_aa: CASSATVKVDMNTEAFF
v_call: TRBV2; j_call: TRBJ2-7; cdr3_aa: CASSGKLAESSYEQYF